This passage covers 3 T cell receptor beta chains from one sample sequenced in a study of cytomegalovirus exposure and HLA in healthy donors. PCR employed 60 Vbeta and 13 Jbeta primers. Only in-frame clones appear in the TCRdb table, and some are missing; sequencing was by immunoSEQ multiplex PCR. The sample has about 52,000 clones, 73% seen once; the top ten hold 2.5% to 3%. Source material: PBMCs. The receptors originated from a man aged 18 to 29 in good health and CMV-seronegative.

The V gene is TRBV11-2, the J gene TRBJ2-5; tentative D call: TRBD1 (6 bases). With 5 bases removed from V and 4 bases from J, the gap between germline ends came to 14 bases. Per germline, CDR1 SGHAT and CDR2 FQNNGV. The CDR3 totals 14 residues. CDR3 DNA: TGTGCCAGCAGCCTTACAGGGCCCCGAGAGACCCAGTACTTC. Translation gives CASSLTGPRETQYF.

The chain uses TRBV28 and TRBJ2-1; D gene ambiguous. V was pared by 6 bases and J by 1 base, with 13 bases between. This CDR3 is built from 15 residues. CDR1 and CDR2 from the germline V gene are MDHEN and SYDVKM. The CDR3 reads CASRPASDSYNEQFF. In DNA form, the CDR3 reads TGTGCCAGCAGGCCAGCGTCGGATTCCTACAATGAGCAGTTCTTC.

The chain carries TRBV5-4 and TRBJ1-4; D is ambiguous. V was trimmed by 1 base and J by 10 bases, leaving 11 bases between them. This CDR3 region has 13 residues. Germline V gene data show CDR1 as SGHNT and CDR2 as YYREEE (reference sequence). CDR3 coding DNA: TGTGCCAGCAGCTTGCGGGGAGAGGGAAAACTGTTTTTT. It encodes CASSLRGEGKLFF.